This T cell receptor beta chain appears in the sequencing data of a study of identical twins. Overall study results and limits: In drawing conclusions, the study used cross-sectional statistical analysis and did not follow the same donors. In cord blood, abundant beta clonotypes had fewer insertions; memory showed no trend. Analyses of zero insertions could be partly confounded by invariant MAIT and iNKT cells.

TCRdb re-analysed the 5' RACE reads in MiXCR, keeping a single row per CDR3 protein. Found here are about 1.7 million distinct CDR3 sequences, about 32% of them singletons; the top ten hold more than 0.25%. This clonotype appeared many times. Its antigen is unknown. The source is a newborn girl in good health. The sequenced sample was cord blood.

CDR3 residues: CSVILAGGPNEQFF. The CDR3 region has the DNA TGCAGCGTGATACTAGCGGGAGGGCCGAATGAGCAGTTCTTC. The genes are TRBV29-1 and TRBJ2-1, with 13 bases matching TRBD2. The CDR3 totals 14 residues. J was trimmed by 7 bases and V by 6 bases; bases with no gene match: 6. In germline, CDR1 is SQVTM, CDR2 ANQGSEA.